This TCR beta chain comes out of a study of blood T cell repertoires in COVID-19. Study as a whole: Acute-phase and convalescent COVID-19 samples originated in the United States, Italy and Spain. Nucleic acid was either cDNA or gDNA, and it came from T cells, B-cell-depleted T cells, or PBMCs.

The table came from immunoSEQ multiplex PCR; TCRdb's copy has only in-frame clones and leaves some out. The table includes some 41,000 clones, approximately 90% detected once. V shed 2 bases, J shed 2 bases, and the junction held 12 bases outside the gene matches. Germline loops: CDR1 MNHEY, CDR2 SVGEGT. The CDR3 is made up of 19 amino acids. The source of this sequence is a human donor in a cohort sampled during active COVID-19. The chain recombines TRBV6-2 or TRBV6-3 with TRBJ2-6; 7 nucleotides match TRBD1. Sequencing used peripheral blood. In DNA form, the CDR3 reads TGTGCCAGCAGTTACCGCTTCGTCAGGGGGTATGCTGGGGCCAACGTCCTGACTTTC. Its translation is CASSYRFVRGYAGANVLTF.